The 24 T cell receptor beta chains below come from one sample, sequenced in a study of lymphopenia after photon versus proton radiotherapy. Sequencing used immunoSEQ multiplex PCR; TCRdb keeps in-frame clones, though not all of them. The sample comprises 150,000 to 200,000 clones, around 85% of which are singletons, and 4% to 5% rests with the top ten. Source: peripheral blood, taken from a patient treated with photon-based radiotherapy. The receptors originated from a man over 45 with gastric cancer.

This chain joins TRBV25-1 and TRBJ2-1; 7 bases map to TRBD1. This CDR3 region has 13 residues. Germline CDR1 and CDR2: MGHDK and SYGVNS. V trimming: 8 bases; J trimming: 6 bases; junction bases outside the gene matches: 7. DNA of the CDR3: TGTGCCAGCCGACCTCGGACAGGCAATGAGCAGTTCTTC. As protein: CASRPRTGNEQFF.

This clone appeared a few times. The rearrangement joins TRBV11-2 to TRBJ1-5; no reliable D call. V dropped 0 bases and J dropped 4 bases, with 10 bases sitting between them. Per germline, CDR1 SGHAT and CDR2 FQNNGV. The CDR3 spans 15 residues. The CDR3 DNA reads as TGTGCCAGCAGCTTAGATGGTCGGAGAAATCAGCCCCAGCATTTT. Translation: CASSLDGRRNQPQHF.

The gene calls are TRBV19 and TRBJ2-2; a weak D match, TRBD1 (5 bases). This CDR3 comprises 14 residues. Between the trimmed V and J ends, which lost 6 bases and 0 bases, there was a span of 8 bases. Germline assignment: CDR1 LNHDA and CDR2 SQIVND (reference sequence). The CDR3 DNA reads TGTGCCAGTAGGCGACAGACGAACACCGGGGAGCTGTTTTTT. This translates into CASRRQTNTGELFF.

CDR3 protein: CASSYSMGQVGYEQYF. CDR3 DNA: TGTGCCAGCAGTTACTCGATGGGGCAGGTCGGCTACGAGCAGTACTTC. The chain joins TRBV6-6 to TRBJ2-7, with a possible D match to TRBD1 (5 bases). Trimming cost V 0 bases and J 3 bases, with 15 bases left between them. There are 16 residues in the CDR3. Germline assignment: CDR1 MNHNY and CDR2 SVGAGI (reference sequence).

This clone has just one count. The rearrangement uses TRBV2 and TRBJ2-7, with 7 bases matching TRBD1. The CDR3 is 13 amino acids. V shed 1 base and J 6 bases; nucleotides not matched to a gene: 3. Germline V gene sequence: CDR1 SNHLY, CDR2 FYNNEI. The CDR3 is CASSEEQGTEQYF. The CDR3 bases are TGTGCCAGCAGTGAAGAACAGGGGACCGAGCAGTACTTC.

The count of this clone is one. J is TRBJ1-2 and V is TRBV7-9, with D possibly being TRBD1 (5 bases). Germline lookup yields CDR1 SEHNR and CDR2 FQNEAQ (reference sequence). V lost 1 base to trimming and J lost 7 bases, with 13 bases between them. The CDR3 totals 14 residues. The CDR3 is CASSLVRGGFGYTF. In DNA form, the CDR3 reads TGTGCCAGCAGCTTAGTGCGGGGCGGTTTTGGCTACACCTTC. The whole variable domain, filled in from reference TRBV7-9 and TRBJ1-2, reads DTGVSQNPRHKITKRGQNVTFRCDPISEHNRLYWYRQTLGQGPEFLTYFQNEAQLEKSRLLSDRFSAERPKGSFSTLEIQRTEQGDSAMYLCASSLVRGGFGYTFGSGTRLTVV.

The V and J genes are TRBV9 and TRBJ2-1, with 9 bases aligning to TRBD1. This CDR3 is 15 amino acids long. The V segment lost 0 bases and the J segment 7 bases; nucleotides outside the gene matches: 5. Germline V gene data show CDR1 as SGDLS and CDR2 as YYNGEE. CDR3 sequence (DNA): TGTGCCAGCAGCGTAGGGGACAGGGAATGGAATGAGCAGTTCTTC. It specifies CASSVGDREWNEQFF.

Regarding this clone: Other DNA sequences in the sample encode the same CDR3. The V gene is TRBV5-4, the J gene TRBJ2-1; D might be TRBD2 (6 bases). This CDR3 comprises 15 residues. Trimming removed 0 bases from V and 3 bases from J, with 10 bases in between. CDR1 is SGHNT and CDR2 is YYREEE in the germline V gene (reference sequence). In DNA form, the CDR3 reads TGTGCCAGCAGCTTGGGCGGTAGCGGCTACAATGAGCAGTTCTTC. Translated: CASSLGGSGYNEQFF.

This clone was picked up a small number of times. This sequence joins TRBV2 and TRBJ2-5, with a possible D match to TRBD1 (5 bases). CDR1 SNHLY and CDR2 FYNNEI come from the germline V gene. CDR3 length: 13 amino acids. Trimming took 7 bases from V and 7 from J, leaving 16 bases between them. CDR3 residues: CASKGAGLGTQYF. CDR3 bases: TGTGCCAGCAAAGGGGCAGGGCTTGGGACCCAGTACTTC.

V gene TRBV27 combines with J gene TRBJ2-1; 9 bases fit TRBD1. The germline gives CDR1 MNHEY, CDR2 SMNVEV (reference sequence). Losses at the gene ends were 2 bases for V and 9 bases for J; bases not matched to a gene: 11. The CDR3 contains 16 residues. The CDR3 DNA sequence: TGTGCCAGCAGTTTACAACTCCCGGGACAGGGCAGTGAGCAGTTCTTC. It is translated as CASSLQLPGQGSEQFF.

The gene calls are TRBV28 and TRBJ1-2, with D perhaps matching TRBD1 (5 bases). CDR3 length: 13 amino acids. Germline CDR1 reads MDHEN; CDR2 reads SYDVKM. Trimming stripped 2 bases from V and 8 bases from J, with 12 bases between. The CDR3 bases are TGTGCCAGCAGTTTACAGGGCGGGATCGGCTACACCTTC. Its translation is CASSLQGGIGYTF.

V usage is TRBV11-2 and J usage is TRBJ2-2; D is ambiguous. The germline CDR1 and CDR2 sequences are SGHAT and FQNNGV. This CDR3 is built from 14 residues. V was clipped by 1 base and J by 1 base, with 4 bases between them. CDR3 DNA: TGTGCCAGCAGCTTAGGAGGGAACACCGGGGAGCTGTTTTTT. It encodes CASSLGGNTGELFF.

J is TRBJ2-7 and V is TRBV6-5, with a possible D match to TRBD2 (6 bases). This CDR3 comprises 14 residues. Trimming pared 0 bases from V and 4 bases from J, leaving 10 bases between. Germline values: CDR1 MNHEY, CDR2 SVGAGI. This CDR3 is CASSYSGGGYEQYF. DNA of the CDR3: TGTGCCAGCAGTTACTCGGGGGGAGGTTACGAGCAGTACTTC.

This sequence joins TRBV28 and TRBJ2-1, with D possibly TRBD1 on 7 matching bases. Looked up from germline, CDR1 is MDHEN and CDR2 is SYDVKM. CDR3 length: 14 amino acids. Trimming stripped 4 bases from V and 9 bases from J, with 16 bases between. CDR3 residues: CASSSPYRGGEQFF. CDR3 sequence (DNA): TGTGCCAGCAGTTCGCCCTACAGGGGAGGTGAGCAGTTCTTC.

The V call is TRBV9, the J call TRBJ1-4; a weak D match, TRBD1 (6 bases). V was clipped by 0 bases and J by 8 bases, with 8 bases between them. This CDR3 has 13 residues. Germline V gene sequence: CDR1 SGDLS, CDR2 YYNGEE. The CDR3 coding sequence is TGTGCCAGCAGCGTAGCTACAGGGGAAAAACTGTTTTTT. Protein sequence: CASSVATGEKLFF.

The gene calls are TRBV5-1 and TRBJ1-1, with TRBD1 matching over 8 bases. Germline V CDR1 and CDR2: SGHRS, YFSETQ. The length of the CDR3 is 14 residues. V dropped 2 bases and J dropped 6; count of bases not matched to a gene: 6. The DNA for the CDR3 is TGCGCCAGCAGCTTTACCCAGGGGGCGTCTGAAGCTTTCTTT. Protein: CASSFTQGASEAFF.

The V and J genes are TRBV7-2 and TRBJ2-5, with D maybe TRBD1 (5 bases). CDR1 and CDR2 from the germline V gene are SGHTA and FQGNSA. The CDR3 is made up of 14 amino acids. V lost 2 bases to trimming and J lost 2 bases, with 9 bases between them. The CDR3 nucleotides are TGTGCCAGCAGCTTACAGGGTCTACAAGAGACCCAGTACTTC. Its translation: CASSLQGLQETQYF.

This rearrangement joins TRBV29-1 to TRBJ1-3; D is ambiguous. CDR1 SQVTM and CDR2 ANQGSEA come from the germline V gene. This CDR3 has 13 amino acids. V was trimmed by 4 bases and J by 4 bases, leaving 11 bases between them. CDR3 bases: TGCAGCGTTGTGGTGGAGGCCGGAAACACCATATATTTT. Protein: CSVVVEAGNTIYF.

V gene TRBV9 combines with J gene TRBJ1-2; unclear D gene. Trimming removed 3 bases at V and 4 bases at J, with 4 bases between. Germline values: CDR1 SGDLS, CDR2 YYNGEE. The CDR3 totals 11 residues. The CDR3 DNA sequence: TGTGCCAGCAGCGCCCTCTATGGCTACACCTTC. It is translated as CASSALYGYTF.

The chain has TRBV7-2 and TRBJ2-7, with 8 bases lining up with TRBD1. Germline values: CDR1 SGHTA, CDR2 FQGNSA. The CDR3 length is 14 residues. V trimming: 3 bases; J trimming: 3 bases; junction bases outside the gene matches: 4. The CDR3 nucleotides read TGTGCCAGCAGCTTGGACAGGGCAAACTACGAGCAGTACTTC. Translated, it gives CASSLDRANYEQYF.

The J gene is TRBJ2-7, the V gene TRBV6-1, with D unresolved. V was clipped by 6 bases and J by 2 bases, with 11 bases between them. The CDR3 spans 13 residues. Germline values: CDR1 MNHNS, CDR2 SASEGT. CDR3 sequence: CASSPINPYEQYF. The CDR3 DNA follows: TGTGCCAGCAGCCCCATCAACCCCTACGAGCAGTACTTC.

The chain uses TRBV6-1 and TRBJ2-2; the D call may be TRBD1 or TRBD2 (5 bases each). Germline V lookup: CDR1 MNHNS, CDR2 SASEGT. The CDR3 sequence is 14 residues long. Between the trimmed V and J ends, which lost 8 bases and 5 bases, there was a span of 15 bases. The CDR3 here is CASRPGPGTGELFF. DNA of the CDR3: TGTGCCAGCCGCCCAGGGCCGGGGACCGGGGAGCTGTTTTTT.

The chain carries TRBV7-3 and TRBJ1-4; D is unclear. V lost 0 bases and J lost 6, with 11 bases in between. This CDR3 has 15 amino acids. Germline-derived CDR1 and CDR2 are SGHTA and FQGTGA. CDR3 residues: CASSLTPIGDEKLFF. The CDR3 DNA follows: TGTGCCAGCAGCTTAACCCCCATTGGGGATGAAAAACTGTTTTTT.

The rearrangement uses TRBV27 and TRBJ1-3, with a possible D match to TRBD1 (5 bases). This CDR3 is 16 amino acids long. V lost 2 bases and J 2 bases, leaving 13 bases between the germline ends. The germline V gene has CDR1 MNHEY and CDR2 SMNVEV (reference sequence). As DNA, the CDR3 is TGTGCCAGCAGTTTAGGTGTAGGGGTGGCTGGAAACACCATATATTTT. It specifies CASSLGVGVAGNTIYF.